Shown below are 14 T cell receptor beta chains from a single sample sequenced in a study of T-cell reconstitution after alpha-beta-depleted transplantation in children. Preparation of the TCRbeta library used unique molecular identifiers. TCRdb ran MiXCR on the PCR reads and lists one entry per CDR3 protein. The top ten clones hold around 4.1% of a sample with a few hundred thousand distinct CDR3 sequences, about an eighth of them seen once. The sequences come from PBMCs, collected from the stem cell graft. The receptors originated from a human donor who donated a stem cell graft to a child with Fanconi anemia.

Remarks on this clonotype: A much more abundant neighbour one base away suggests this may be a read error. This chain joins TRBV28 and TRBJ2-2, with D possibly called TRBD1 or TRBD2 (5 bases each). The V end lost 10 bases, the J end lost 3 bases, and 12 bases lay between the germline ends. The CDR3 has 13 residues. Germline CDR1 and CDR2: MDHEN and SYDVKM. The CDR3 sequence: CATLTADTGELFF. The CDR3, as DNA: TGTGCCACCCTGACAGCGGACACCGGGGAGCTGTTTTTT. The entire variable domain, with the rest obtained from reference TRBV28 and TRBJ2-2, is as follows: DVKVTQSSRYLVKRTGEKVFLECVQDMDHENMFWYRQDPGLGLRLIYFSYDVKMKEKGDIPEGYSVSREKKERFSLILESASTNQTSMYLCATLTADTGELFFGEGSRLTVL.

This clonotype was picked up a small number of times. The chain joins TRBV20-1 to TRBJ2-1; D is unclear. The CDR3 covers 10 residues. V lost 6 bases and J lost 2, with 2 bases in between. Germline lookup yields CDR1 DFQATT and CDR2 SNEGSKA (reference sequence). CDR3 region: CSAAYNEQFF. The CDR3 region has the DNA TGCAGTGCCGCCTACAATGAGCAGTTCTTC.

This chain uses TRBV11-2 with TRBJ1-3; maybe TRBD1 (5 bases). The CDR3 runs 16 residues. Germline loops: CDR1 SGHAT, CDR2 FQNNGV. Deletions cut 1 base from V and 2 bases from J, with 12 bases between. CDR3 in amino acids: CASSLGPGGTGNTIYF. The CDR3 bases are TGTGCCAGCAGCTTAGGTCCGGGGGGTACTGGAAACACCATATATTTT.

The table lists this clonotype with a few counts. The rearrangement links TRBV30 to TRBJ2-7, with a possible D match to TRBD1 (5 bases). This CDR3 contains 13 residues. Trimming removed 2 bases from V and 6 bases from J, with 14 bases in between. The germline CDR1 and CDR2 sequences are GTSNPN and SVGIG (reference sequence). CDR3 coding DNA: TGTGCCTGGAGTATAGGGGCAGGTGCCGAGCAGTACTTC. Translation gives CAWSIGAGAEQYF.

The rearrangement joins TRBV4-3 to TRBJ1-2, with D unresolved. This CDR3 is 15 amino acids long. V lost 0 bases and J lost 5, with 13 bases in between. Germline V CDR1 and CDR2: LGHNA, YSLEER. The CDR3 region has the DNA TGCGCCAGCAGCCAAGAGGGAAAGGGATTATATGGCTACACCTTC. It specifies CASSQEGKGLYGYTF.

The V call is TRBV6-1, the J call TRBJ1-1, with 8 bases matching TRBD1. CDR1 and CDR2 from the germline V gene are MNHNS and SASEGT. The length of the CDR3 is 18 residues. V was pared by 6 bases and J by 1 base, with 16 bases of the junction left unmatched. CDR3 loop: CASSGMGQVNWRNTEAFF. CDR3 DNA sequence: TGTGCCAGCAGCGGGATGGGACAGGTAAATTGGAGGAACACTGAAGCTTTCTTT.

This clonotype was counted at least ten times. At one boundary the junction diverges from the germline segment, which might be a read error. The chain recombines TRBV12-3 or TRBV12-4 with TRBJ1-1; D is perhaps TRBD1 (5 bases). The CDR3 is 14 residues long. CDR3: CASSFQGANTEAFF. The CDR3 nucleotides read TGCGCCAGCAGCTTCCAGGGAGCTAACACTGAAGCTTTCTTT.

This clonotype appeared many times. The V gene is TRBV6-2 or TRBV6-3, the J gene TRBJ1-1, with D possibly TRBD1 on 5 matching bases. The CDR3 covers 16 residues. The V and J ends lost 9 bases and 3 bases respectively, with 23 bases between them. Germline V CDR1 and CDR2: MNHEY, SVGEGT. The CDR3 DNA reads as TGTGCCAGGGAAGAGCTGGAGCGCAGGGAGCACACTGAAGCTTTCTTT. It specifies CAREELERREHTEAFF.

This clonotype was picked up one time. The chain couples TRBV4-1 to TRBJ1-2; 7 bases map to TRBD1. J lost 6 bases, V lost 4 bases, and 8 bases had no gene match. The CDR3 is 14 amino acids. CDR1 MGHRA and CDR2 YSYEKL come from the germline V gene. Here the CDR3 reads CASSPALTGNGYTF. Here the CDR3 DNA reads TGCGCCAGCAGCCCAGCCCTGACAGGGAATGGCTACACCTTC.

CDR3 coding DNA: TGTGCCAGCAGCTCCCTGGGAAGGGGGCGGGACGGGGAGCTGTTTTTT. It codes for CASSSLGRGRDGELFF. V usage is TRBV21-1 and J usage is TRBJ2-2; the D call in the table, TRBD1, was not verified against the DNA. TRBV21-1 is a listed pseudogene. The CDR3 contains 16 residues.

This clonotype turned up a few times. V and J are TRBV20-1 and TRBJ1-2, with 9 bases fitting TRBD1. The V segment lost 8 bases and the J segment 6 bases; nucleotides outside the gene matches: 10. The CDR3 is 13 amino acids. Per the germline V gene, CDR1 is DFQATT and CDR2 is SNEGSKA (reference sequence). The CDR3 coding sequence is TGCAGTTCCGGGACAGGGATCGAAGATGGCTACACCTTC. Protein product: CSSGTGIEDGYTF.

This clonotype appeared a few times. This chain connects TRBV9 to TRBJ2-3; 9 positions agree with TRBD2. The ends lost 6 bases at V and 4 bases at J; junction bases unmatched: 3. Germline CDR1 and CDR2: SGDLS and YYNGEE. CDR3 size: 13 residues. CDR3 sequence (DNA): TGTGCCAGCAACAGCGGGGGGTCAGATACGCAGTATTTT. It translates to CASNSGGSDTQYF.

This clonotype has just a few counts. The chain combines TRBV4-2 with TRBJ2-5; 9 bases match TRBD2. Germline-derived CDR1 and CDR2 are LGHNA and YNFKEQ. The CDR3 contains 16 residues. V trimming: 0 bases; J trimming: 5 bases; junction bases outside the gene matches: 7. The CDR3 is CASSQELLAGMETQYF. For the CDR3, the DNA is TGTGCCAGCAGCCAAGAGTTGCTAGCGGGGATGGAGACCCAGTACTTC.

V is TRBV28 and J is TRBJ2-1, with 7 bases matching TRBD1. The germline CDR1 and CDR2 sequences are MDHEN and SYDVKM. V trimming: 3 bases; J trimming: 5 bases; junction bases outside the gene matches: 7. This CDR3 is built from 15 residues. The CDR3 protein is CASSFRQGRDNEQFF. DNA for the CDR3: TGTGCCAGCAGTTTTAGACAGGGTAGGGACAATGAGCAGTTCTTC.